This T cell receptor beta chain appears in the sequencing data of a study of human T cells and chemical hapten exposure. Study at large: In the sensitization step, 2% DPC was placed on 2 cm by 2 cm of upper inner arm skin. Findings and caveats of the study: DPC sensitization produced no change in TCRs with frequency above 1 in 1000. Versus controls, significantly more large CDR3 similarity clusters arose from expanded TCRs.

Time point specified: patch test 1, 2 weeks after DPC sensitization. Treatment reported: therapeutic diphenylcyclopropenone sensitization with weekly scalp DPC. Notes on this clonotype: The target antigen is unknown.

TCRdb passed the RACE reads through MiXCR, listing each CDR3 protein once. The sample consists of tens of thousands of distinct CDR3 sequences, around 9.5% of them appearing once. This TCR came from a woman aged 35 to 49 with alopecia areata. Some clones in this sample may be carry-over from other donors' samples. The material was whole blood, obtained in connection with sensitization to the hapten diphenylcyclopropenone (DPC).

CDR3 in amino acids: CVIGGGQNTIYF. In DNA form, the CDR3 reads TGTGTCATAGGAGGGGGGCAAAACACCATATATTTT. V usage is TRBV28 and J usage is TRBJ1-3; perhaps TRBD1 as D (6 bases). Germline CDR1 and CDR2: MDHEN and SYDVKM. The CDR3 runs 12 residues.